A selection of T cell receptor beta chains follows, all from one sample in a study of neurological immune-mediated disorders. TCRdb re-called the 5' RACE reads with MiXCR, one entry per CDR3 protein. Of tens of thousands of distinct CDR3 sequences listed, 12% are singletons. Specimen: PBMCs. These receptors all come from a female donor in good health. Both conserved end residues are part of each CDR3. Each record gives: D gene, clone size, J gene, V gene, CDR3 DNA, CDR3 protein. D genes are given only for firm matches. Clone size is stated in some rows and not others, as once, few, many or a class when expanded.

TRBD1,many,TRBJ2-1,TRBV5-1,TGCGCCAGCAGCCTCCAGGGACAGGGGGCGGGAAATGAGCAGTTCTTC,CASSLQGQGAGNEQFF
-,many,TRBJ2-1,TRBV14,TGTGCCAGCAGCCGGAGAGCCGGAGCCTACAATGAGCAGTTCTTC,CASSRRAGAYNEQFF
-,many,TRBJ2-7,TRBV5-1,TGCGCCAGCAGCTTGGATGGACACGGCACGGGTGAGCAGTACTTC,CASSLDGHGTGEQYF
TRBD1,many,TRBJ2-3,TRBV5-1,TGCGCCAGCAGCTTGAGGGGACAGAACACAGATACGCAGTATTTT,CASSLRGQNTDTQYF
-,medium-sized,TRBJ1-1,TRBV5-6,TGTGCCAGCAGCTTGGGGCGGCGAGGGACTGAAGCTTTCTTT,CASSLGRRGTEAFF
-,-,TRBJ2-7,TRBV2,TGTGCCAGCCGGACGGACGAGCAGTACTTC,CASRTDEQYF
-,-,TRBJ2-5,TRBV6-1,TGTGCCAGCAGGCCCGGACGGCACCAAGAGACCCAGTACTTC,CASRPGRHQETQYF
TRBD1,many,TRBJ1-2,TRBV5-1,TGCGCCAGCAGGGGGTTGACAGGGGCGCTAGGAGGTGGCTACACCTTC,CASRGLTGALGGGYTF
TRBD1,many,TRBJ2-5,TRBV6-1,TGTGCCAGCAGTTGGGACAGGGGGAGAGGAGAGACCCAGTACTTC,CASSWDRGRGETQYF
-,many,TRBJ1-2,TRBV12-3/TRBV12-4,TGTGCCAGCACAATAGGGACCGAGTATGGCTACACCTTC,CASTIGTEYGYTF
-,many,TRBJ1-5,TRBV12-3/TRBV12-4,TGTGCCAGCAGTTTAGAGAGGGGTACTCGGCCCCAGCATTTT,CASSLERGTRPQHF
-,many,TRBJ2-2,TRBV6-1,TGTGCCAGCAAGTATTGGGGGACCGGGGAGCTGTTTTTT,CASKYWGTGELFF
-,many,TRBJ2-1,TRBV15,TGTGCCACCAGCAGAGATCGGATGCAGGGGTACAATGAGCAGTTCTTC,CATSRDRMQGYNEQFF
-,-,TRBJ2-1,TRBV20-1,TGCAGTGCTAGTGAGTCGTCGAGGGCCGGGAATGAGCAGTTCTTC,CSASESSRAGNEQFF
TRBD2,many,TRBJ2-5,TRBV15,TGTGCCACCAGCAGGGAGCTAGCGGTGGGAGGGGAGACCCAGTACTTC,CATSRELAVGGETQYF
-,medium-sized,TRBJ2-4,TRBV5-6,TGTGCCAGCAGCCTTAGACAAGCCAAAAACATTCAGTACTTC,CASSLRQAKNIQYF
TRBD2,many,TRBJ2-3,TRBV6-5,TGTGCCAGCAGTTACTATCCGACTAGCGGGCCAGGAGATACGCAGTATTTT,CASSYYPTSGPGDTQYF
-,many,TRBJ2-7,TRBV12-3/TRBV12-4,TGTGCCAGCAGTCCGGACCCCCGGGCCTACGAGCAGTACTTC,CASSPDPRAYEQYF
-,many,TRBJ1-1,TRBV6-5,TGTGCCAGCAGGGCAGGAAGCATGAACACTGAAGCTTTCTTT,CASRAGSMNTEAFF
TRBD1,many,TRBJ2-7,TRBV3-1,TGTGCCAGCAGCCTAGGACAGGGGAGAGACGAGCAGTACTTC,CASSLGQGRDEQYF
-,many,TRBJ1-2,TRBV29-1,TGCAGCGTCAACACTGCGCCTGGCTACACCTTC,CSVNTAPGYTF
-,few,TRBJ2-3,TRBV12-3/TRBV12-4,TGTGCCAGCAGTTGGAACACAGATACGCAGTATTTT,CASSWNTDTQYF
-,many,TRBJ1-2,TRBV12-3/TRBV12-4,TGTGCCAGCAGTTTACCTAACTATGGCTACACCTTC,CASSLPNYGYTF
-,many,TRBJ1-1,TRBV6-1,TGTGCCATTAGGCGACACCTGAACACTGAAGCTTTCTTT,CAIRRHLNTEAFF
-,many,TRBJ2-7,TRBV29-1,TGCAGCGTTGGGGCAGGCCAGCAGGAGCAGTACTTC,CSVGAGQQEQYF
-,many,TRBJ2-1,TRBV29-1,TGCAGCGTTGAAGTCGTCGGCAATGAGCAGTTCTTC,CSVEVVGNEQFF
-,many,TRBJ1-1,TRBV5-8,TGTGCCAGCAGCTCCCCTATGGGGACTGAAGCTTTCTTT,CASSSPMGTEAFF
-,many,TRBJ2-5,TRBV18,TGTGCCAGCTCACCCAATGAACAGGGTCCGGGGGAGACCCAGTACTTC,CASSPNEQGPGETQYF
-,many,TRBJ1-1,TRBV5-1,TGCGCCAGCAGCTCCTACTTAACGGGTGGAACTGAAGCTTTCTTT,CASSSYLTGGTEAFF